This T cell receptor (beta chain) derives from a study of blood T cell repertoires in COVID-19. TCRdb keeps only in-frame clones here, not all; method: immunoSEQ multiplex PCR. The sample contains about 310,000 clones, 87% of which appear only once. Germline CDR1 is KGHSH and CDR2 is LQKENI. The CDR3 consists of 16 residues. The ends lost 2 bases at V and 1 base at J; junction bases unmatched: 7. Sequenced input: peripheral blood. The chain has TRBV18 and TRBJ1-1; the match to TRBD1 covers 7 bases. This sequence originates from a man in his forties or fifties with active or convalescent COVID-19. The chain's CDR3 is CASSPREGGSNTEAFF. Here the CDR3 DNA reads TGTGCCAGCTCACCAAGGGAAGGGGGCTCGAACACTGAAGCTTTCTTT.